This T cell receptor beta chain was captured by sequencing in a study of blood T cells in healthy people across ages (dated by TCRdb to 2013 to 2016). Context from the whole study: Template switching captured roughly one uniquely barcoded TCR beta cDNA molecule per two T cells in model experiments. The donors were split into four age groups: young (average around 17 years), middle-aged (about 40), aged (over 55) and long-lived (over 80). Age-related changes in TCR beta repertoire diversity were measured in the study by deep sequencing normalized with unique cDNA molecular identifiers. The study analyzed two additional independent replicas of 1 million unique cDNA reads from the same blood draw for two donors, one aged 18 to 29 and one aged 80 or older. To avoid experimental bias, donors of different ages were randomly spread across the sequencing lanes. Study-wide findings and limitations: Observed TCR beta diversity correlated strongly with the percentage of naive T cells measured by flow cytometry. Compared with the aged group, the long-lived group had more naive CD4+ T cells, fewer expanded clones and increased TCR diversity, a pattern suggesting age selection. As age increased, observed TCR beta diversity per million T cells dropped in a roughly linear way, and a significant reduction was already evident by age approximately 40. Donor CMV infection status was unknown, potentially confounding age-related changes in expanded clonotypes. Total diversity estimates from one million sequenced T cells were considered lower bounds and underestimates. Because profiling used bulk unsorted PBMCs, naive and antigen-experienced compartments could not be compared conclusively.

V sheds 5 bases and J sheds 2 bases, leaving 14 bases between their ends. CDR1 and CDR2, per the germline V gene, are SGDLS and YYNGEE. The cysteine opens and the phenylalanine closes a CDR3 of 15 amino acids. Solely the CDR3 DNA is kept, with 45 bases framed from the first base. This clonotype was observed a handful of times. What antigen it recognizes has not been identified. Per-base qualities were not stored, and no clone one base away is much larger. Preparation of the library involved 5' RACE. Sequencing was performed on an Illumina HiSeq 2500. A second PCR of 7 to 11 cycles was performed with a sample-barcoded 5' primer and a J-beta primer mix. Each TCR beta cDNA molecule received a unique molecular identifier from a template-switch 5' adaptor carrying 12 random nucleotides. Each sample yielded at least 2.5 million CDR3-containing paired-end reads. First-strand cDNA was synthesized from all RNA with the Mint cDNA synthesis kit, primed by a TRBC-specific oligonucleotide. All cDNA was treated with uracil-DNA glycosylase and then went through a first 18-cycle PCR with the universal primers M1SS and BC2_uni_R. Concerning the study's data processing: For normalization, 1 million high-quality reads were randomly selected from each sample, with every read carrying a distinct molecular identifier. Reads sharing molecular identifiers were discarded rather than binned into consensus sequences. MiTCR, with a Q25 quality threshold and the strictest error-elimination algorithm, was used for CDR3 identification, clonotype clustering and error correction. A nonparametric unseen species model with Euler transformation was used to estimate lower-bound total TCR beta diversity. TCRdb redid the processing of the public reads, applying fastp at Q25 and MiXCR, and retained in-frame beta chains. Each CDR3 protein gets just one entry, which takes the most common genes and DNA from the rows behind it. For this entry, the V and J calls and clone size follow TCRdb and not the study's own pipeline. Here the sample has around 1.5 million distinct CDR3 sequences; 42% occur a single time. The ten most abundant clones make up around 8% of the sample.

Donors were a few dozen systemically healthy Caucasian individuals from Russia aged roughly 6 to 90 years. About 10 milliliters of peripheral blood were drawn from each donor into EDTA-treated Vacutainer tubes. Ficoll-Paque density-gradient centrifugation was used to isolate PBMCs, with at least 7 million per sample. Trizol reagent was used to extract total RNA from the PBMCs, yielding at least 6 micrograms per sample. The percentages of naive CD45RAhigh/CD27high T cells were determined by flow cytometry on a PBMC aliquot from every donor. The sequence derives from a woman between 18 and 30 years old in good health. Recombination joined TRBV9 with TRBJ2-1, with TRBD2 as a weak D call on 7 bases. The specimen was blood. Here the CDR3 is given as CASSAGRGPYNEQFF. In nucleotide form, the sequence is TGTGCCAGCAGTGCGGGGCGGGGGCCCTACAATGAGCAGTTCTTC. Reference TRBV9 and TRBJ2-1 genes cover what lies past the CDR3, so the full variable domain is DSGVTQTPKHLITATGQRVTLRCSPRSGDLSVYWYQQSLDQGLQFLIQYYNGEERAKGNILERFSAQQFPDLHSELNLSSLELGDSALYFCASSAGRGPYNEQFFGPGTRLTVL.